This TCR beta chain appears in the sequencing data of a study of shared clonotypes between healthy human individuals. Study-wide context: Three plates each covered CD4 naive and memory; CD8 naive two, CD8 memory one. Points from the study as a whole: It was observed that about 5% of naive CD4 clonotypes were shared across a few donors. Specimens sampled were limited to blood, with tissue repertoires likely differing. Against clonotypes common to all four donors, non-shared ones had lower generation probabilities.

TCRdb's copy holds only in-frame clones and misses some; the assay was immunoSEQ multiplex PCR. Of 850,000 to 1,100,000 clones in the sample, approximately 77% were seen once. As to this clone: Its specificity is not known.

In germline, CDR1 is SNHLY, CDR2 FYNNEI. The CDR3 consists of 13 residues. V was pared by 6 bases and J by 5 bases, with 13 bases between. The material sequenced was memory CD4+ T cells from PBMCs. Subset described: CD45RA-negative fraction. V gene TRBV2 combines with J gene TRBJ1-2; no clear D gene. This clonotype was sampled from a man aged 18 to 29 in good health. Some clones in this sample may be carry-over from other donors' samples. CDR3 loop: CASSAGVFYGYTF. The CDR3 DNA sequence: TGTGCCAGCAGCGCGGGAGTCTTTTATGGCTACACCTTC. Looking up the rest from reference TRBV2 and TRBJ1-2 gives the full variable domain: EPEVTQTPSHQVTQMGQEVILRCVPISNHLYFYWYRQILGQKVEFLVSFYNNEISEKSEIFDDQFSVERPDGSNFTLKIRSTKLEDSAMYFCASSAGVFYGYTFGSGTRLTVV.